One and the same sample provided the 17 T cell receptor beta chains below, sequenced in a study of T cells in localized non-small cell lung cancer. The table came from immunoSEQ multiplex PCR; TCRdb's copy has only in-frame clones and leaves some out. The sample has roughly 84,000 clones, more than 75% seen once. The sample here was peripheral blood, taken before any cancer treatment. These receptors were taken from a woman aged 40-69 years with stage I squamous cell lung carcinoma.

This sequence joins TRBV4-2 and TRBJ1-2, with TRBD1 as a possible D gene (5 bases). V was pared by 4 bases and J by 2 bases, with 17 bases between. The CDR3 spans 16 residues. Germline V gene lookup returns CDR1 LGHNA and CDR2 YNFKEQ. The CDR3 DNA is TGTGCCAGCAGCCTCGGTGGGGCTGCCCCCAACTATGGCTACACCTTC. Protein: CASSLGGAAPNYGYTF.

The V and J genes are TRBV4-1 and TRBJ1-5; D gene unclear. This CDR3 spans 16 amino acids. V lost 0 bases and J lost 4, with 13 bases in between. CDR1 MGHRA and CDR2 YSYEKL come from the germline V gene. In DNA, the CDR3 is TGCGCCAGCAGCCAAGATGACCGCCCTAGGAATCAGCCCCAGCATTTT. Residues: CASSQDDRPRNQPQHF.

This clone was counted between two and nine times. The rearrangement links TRBV7-3 to TRBJ2-2, with 12 bases that match TRBD2. The CDR3 totals 17 residues. The trim removed 5 bases at V and 2 bases at J, leaving 6 bases unmatched. Germline-derived CDR1 and CDR2 are SGHTA and FQGTGA. DNA for the CDR3: TGTGCCAGCAGCCCCGCTAGCGGGGGGGCTAACACCGGGGAGCTGTTTTTT. Amino acid sequence: CASSPASGGANTGELFF.

The rearrangement uses TRBV4-1 and TRBJ1-5; a weak D match, TRBD1 (5 bases). The CDR3 extends over 17 amino acids. CDR1 and CDR2 (germline): MGHRA, YSYEKL. V lost 2 bases and J 2 bases, leaving 16 bases between the germline ends. The CDR3 is CASSQKTALQGNQPQHF. DNA of the CDR3: TGCGCCAGCAGCCAAAAGACGGCTTTACAGGGCAATCAGCCCCAGCATTTT.

The chain has TRBV9 and TRBJ2-2; 11 bases are shared with TRBD2. Germline CDR1 is SGDLS and CDR2 is YYNGEE. J lost 6 bases, V lost 4 bases, and 8 bases had no gene match. This CDR3 spans 16 amino acids. The chain's CDR3 is CASSLQTSGVSGELFF. The DNA of the CDR3 is TGTGCCAGCAGCCTCCAGACTAGCGGGGTCTCCGGGGAGCTGTTTTTT. Full variable domain (missing parts from reference TRBV9 and TRBJ2-2): DSGVTQTPKHLITATGQRVTLRCSPRSGDLSVYWYQQSLDQGLQFLIQYYNGEERAKGNILERFSAQQFPDLHSELNLSSLELGDSALYFCASSLQTSGVSGELFFGEGSRLTVL.

The rearrangement uses TRBV9 and TRBJ2-3, with 10 bases fitting TRBD1. CDR1 is SGDLS, CDR2 YYNGEE, per germline. The CDR3 sequence is 14 residues long. Trimming removed 5 bases from V and 6 bases from J; junction bases left unmatched: 6. The CDR3 loop reads CASSLRQGADTQYF. The CDR3 DNA follows: TGTGCCAGCAGTCTTAGACAGGGGGCGGATACGCAGTATTTT. The entire variable domain, with the rest obtained from reference TRBV9 and TRBJ2-3, is as follows: DSGVTQTPKHLITATGQRVTLRCSPRSGDLSVYWYQQSLDQGLQFLIQYYNGEERAKGNILERFSAQQFPDLHSELNLSSLELGDSALYFCASSLRQGADTQYFGPGTRLTVL.

The V gene is TRBV5-1, the J gene TRBJ2-7, with 8 positions matching TRBD1. This CDR3 has 13 residues. The junction had 3 bases not matched to a gene; V was cut back by 4 bases and J by 3 bases. Per germline, CDR1 SGHRS and CDR2 YFSETQ. CDR3 nucleotides: TGCGCCAGCAGCGTACAGGGGGTCTACGAGCAGTACTTC. Translation: CASSVQGVYEQYF.

The CDR3 DNA reads as TGTGCCAGCAGCTTAATGCAGTCTTCAGATACGCAGTATTTT. Translating gives CASSLMQSSDTQYF. The J gene is TRBJ2-3, the V gene TRBV7-3, with no clear D. CDR3 length: 14 residues. Deletions cut 1 base from V and 4 bases from J, with 9 bases between. Germline V gene data show CDR1 as SGHTA and CDR2 as FQGTGA.

This chain connects TRBV4-1 to TRBJ1-6; no clear D. Germline V gene lookup returns CDR1 MGHRA and CDR2 YSYEKL. V gave up 0 bases and J gave up 8 bases, with 17 bases separating them. This CDR3 region has 17 residues. The CDR3 DNA follows: TGCGCCAGCAGCCAAGAGGGCACCAGCGTTGTTTATTCACCCCTCCACTTT. The encoded protein is CASSQEGTSVVYSPLHF.

The CDR3 DNA is TGTGCCAGCAGTTACGGCAGTATGAACACTGAAGCTTTCTTT. Translating gives CASSYGSMNTEAFF. The chain couples TRBV6-5 to TRBJ1-1; D is ambiguous. Germline CDR1 is MNHEY and CDR2 is SVGAGI. Deletions cut 2 bases from V and 0 bases from J, with 7 bases between. This CDR3 has 14 residues.

This chain connects TRBV30 to TRBJ1-1, with D hard to call. Deletions cut 4 bases from V and 3 bases from J, with 15 bases between. The CDR3 spans 14 residues. CDR1 and CDR2 from the germline V gene are GTSNPN and SVGIG (reference sequence). CDR3 DNA sequence: TGTGCCTGGAAAGGCCCACTAAGAGACACTGAAGCTTTCTTT. Translating it yields CAWKGPLRDTEAFF.

The chain uses TRBV9 and TRBJ2-5; TRBD2 agrees at 7 bases. This CDR3 comprises 15 residues. J gave up 2 bases and V 6 bases, and 10 bases lay outside the gene matches. Germline CDR1 SGDLS, CDR2 YYNGEE. CDR3 region: CASTLGGGLQETQYF. The CDR3 nucleotides are TGTGCCAGCACCTTAGGCGGGGGACTACAAGAGACCCAGTACTTC.

This chain links TRBV9 with TRBJ2-7, with D possibly matching TRBD2 (5 bases). Trimming shortened V by 2 bases and J by 2 bases, and 17 bases separated the two germline ends. The CDR3 is 16 amino acids. Germline loops: CDR1 SGDLS, CDR2 YYNGEE. The CDR3, as DNA: TGTGCCAGCAGCGTCGACGTCGGGAACCACCCCTACGAGCAGTACTTC. It codes for CASSVDVGNHPYEQYF.

The rearrangement uses TRBV7-9 and TRBJ2-3; TRBD2 matches 7 bases. V lost 3 bases and J lost 4; bases outside the gene matches: 10. The V gene's germline CDR1 is SEHNR and CDR2 FQNEAQ (reference sequence). The length of the CDR3 is 16 residues. Written as DNA, the CDR3 is TGTGCCAGCAGCTTGTCCCTAGCGGAGGTGGCAGATACGCAGTATTTT. It translates to CASSLSLAEVADTQYF.

This clone came up once. The rearrangement uses TRBV6-5 and TRBJ1-1; D is possibly TRBD1 (5 bases). Trimming stripped 0 bases from V and 4 bases from J, with 12 bases between. The CDR3 consists of 15 residues. The V gene's germline CDR1 is MNHEY and CDR2 SVGAGI. The CDR3 region is CASSYSSGGITEAFF. Here the CDR3 DNA reads TGTGCCAGCAGTTACTCGAGTGGGGGGATCACTGAAGCTTTCTTT.

V usage is TRBV4-1 and J usage is TRBJ2-3, with D unresolved. In germline, CDR1 is MGHRA, CDR2 YSYEKL. V lost 0 bases to trimming and J lost 6 bases, with 10 bases between them. The CDR3 runs to 14 residues. CDR3 sequence: CASSQDTPRDTQYF. The CDR3 nucleotides are TGCGCCAGCAGCCAAGATACCCCTAGGGATACGCAGTATTTT.

The chain recombines TRBV4-2 with TRBJ2-5; no clear D. This CDR3 region has 12 residues. Per germline, CDR1 LGHNA and CDR2 YNFKEQ. V lost 1 base, J lost 5 bases, and 5 bases lay in between. The CDR3: CASSQVSETQYF. In nucleotides, the CDR3 is TGTGCCAGCAGCCAAGTTTCGGAGACCCAGTACTTC.